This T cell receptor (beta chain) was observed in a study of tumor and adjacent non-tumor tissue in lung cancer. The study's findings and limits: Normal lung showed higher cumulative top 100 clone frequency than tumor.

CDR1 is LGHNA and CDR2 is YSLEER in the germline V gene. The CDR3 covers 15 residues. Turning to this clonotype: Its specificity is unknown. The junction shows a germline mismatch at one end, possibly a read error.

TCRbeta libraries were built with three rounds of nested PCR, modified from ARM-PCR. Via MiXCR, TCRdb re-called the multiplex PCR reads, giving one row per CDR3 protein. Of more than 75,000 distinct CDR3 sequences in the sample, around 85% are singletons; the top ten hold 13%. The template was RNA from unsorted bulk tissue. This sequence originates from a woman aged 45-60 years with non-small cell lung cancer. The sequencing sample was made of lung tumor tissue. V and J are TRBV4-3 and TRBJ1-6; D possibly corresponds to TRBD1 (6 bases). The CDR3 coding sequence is TGCGCCAACAGCCAAGAGCGGGGGGCGAATTCACCCCTCCACTTT. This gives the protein CANSQERGANSPLHF.